There are a few counts of the clone carrying this T cell receptor beta chain. The CDR3 is 13 residues long. Trimming cost V 5 bases and J 4 bases, with 11 bases left between them. The germline CDR1 and CDR2 sequences are MNHEY and SMNVEV (reference sequence). The record originates from a study of T cells after yellow fever vaccination. TCRdb reprocessed the 5' RACE reads with MiXCR, giving one entry per CDR3 protein. The sample holds about 160,000 distinct CDR3 sequences; approximately 10% are singletons and the top ten take around 35%. The input for sequencing was CD8+ T cells sorted from PBMCs, taken 45 days after the yellow fever booster vaccination. The rearrangement uses TRBV27 and TRBJ1-2; TRBD1 might be the D (6 bases). This sequence originates from a man younger than 35 who received the YFV17D yellow fever vaccine. The CDR3 bases are TGTGCCAGCAGTGAACAGGGCACCTATGGCTACACCTTC. It is translated as CASSEQGTYGYTF.